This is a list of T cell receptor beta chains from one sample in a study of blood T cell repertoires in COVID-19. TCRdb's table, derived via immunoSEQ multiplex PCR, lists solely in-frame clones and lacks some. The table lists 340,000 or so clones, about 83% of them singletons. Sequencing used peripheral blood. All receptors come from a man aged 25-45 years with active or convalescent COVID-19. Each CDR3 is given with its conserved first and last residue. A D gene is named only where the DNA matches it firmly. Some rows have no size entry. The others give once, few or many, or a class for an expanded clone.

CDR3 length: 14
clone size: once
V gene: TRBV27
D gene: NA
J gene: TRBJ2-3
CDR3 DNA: TGTGCCAGCTCCTTGGGGCTATTAACAGATACGCAGTATTTT
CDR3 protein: CASSLGLLTDTQYF

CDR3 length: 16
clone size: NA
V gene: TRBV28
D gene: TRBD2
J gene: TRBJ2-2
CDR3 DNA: TGTGCCAGCAGGCCAACTAGCGGAGCGAACACCGGGGAGCTGTTTTTT
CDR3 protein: CASRPTSGANTGELFF

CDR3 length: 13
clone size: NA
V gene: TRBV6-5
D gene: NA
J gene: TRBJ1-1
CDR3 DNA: TGTGCCAGCAGAATCAGGGCCAACACTGAAGCTTTCTTT
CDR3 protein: CASRIRANTEAFF

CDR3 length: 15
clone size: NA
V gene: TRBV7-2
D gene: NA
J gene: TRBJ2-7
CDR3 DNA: TGTGCCAGCAGCTTAGTTCGCCAGTCAAGCGGCGAGCAGTACTTC
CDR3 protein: CASSLVRQSSGEQYF

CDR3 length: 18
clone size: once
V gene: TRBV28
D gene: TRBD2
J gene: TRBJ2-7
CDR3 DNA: TGTGCCAGCAGCCCCTCTATACTAGCGGGAGGGTTTAAGTACGAGCAGTACTTC
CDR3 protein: CASSPSILAGGFKYEQYF

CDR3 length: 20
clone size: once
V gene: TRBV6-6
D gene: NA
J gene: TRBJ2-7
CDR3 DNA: TGTGCCAGCAGCCGGCCCCCGAGTAAACGCGCTCGCCCAGCGGGTTACGAGCAGTACTTC
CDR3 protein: CASSRPPSKRARPAGYEQYF

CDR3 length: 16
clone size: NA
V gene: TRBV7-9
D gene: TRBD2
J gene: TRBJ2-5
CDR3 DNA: TGTGCCAGCAGCTTAGCGCCGGGAGGGGTCGGAAAGACCCAGTACTTC
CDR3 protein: CASSLAPGGVGKTQYF

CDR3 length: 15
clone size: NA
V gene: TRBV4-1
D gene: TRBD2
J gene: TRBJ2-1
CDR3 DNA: TGCGCCAGCAGCCTCATAGCGGGGGGGTTGGGTGAGCAGTTCTTC
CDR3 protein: CASSLIAGGLGEQFF

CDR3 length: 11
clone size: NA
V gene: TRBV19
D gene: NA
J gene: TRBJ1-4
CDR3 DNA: TGTGCCAGCAGACAGGCTGAAAAACTGTTTTTT
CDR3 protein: CASRQAEKLFF

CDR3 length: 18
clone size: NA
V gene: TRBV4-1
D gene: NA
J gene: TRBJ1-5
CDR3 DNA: TGCGCCAGCAGCCAATATTTAGCCCTGGGGGCTAGCAATCAGCCCCAGCATTTT
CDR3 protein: CASSQYLALGASNQPQHF

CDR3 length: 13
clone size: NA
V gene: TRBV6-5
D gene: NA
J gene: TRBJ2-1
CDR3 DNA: TGTGCCAGCAGTTCGCCAGCGGTCGGGGAGCAGTTCTTC
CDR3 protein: CASSSPAVGEQFF

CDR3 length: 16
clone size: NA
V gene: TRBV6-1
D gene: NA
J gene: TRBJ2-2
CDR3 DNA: TGTGCCAGCAGTGATCCTGGGAGTCAGTTTACCGGGGAGCTGTTTTTT
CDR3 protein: CASSDPGSQFTGELFF